What follows describes a single TCR beta chain. Antigen: not known. This entry belongs to a study of a mutant IDH1 vaccine in newly diagnosed glioma. TCRdb's table, derived via immunoSEQ multiplex PCR, lists solely in-frame clones and lacks some. The sample has tens of thousands of clones, about four fifths seen once. The time point here: week 23, last vaccination. Vaccination comprised doses that each held 300 ug of mutant IDH1 20-mer peptide, plus topical imiquimod. Donor tumors were new WHO grade 3 or 4 IDH1-mutant, ATRX-lost astrocytomas. V lost 6 bases, J lost 3 bases, and 8 bases stayed unmatched. Germline-derived CDR1 and CDR2 are MDHEN and SYDVKM. The CDR3 sequence is 15 residues long.

The sample here was PBMCs, taken from a glioma patient whose treatment included an IDH1 peptide vaccine. This sequence was found in a man between 35 and 55 years old with glioma. The rearrangement uses TRBV28 and TRBJ1-1, with TRBD1 matching over 9 bases. CDR3 residues: CASSTGGAGDTEAFF. The DNA of the CDR3 is TGTGCCAGCAGCACAGGGGGCGCAGGGGACACTGAAGCTTTCTTT.